This T cell receptor beta chain was recovered during a study of shared clonotypes between healthy human individuals. About the research overall: The composition of the donors was a couple of women and a few men aged 18 to 49.

Germline V gene data show CDR1 as LNHNV and CDR2 as YYDKDF (reference sequence). CDR3 length: 14 amino acids. V was clipped by 8 bases and J by 7 bases, with 17 bases between them. Each replicate PCR on the sorted subsets used approximately 180 ng DNA (approximately 33,000 T cell genomes). Data came from immunoSEQ multiplex PCR; TCRdb stores just in-frame clones and leaves some out. The sample carries about a million clones, around 74% recorded once. General study findings and limits: Naive CD4 clonotypes overlapped across a few donors at about 5%. Naive subsets generally had larger estimated richness than memory subsets.

Comment on this clone: What it binds is not known.

Sequencing used memory CD4+ T cells sorted from blood. Subset given: CD45RA-negative fraction. The source of this sequence is a man aged 18 to 29 in good health. The chain has TRBV15 and TRBJ2-2; possible D gene TRBD2, 6 bases. The CDR3 loop reads CATAGQGGIGELFF. CDR3 DNA sequence: TGTGCCACCGCGGGGCAGGGTGGGATCGGGGAGCTGTTTTTT.